The 16 T cell receptor beta chains below all came from one sample that was sequenced in a study of blood T cell repertoires in COVID-19. The data were produced by immunoSEQ multiplex PCR, yet TCRdb's version contains in-frame clones alone and is incomplete. The sample lists about 54,000 clones, 70% to 90% occurring once. Sequenced material: peripheral blood. All receptors derive from a human donor in a cohort sampled during active COVID-19.

The chain recombines TRBV5-5 with TRBJ1-2; 11 positions agree with TRBD1. Germline values: CDR1 SGHKS, CDR2 YYEKEE (reference sequence). V lost 4 bases, J lost 4 bases, and 6 bases stayed unmatched. The CDR3 has 15 residues. The chain's CDR3 is CASSGQGAGSYGYTF. The CDR3, as DNA: TGTGCCAGCAGCGGACAGGGGGCTGGGTCCTATGGCTACACCTTC.

This clone was picked up one time. V gene TRBV28 combines with J gene TRBJ1-1, with D perhaps TRBD1 (5 bases). Germline V gives CDR1 MDHEN, CDR2 SYDVKM. CDR3 length: 15 residues. The germline V and J ends were trimmed by 5 bases and 0 bases, with 13 bases remaining between them. The CDR3 region is CASSTPKGMNTEAFF. The CDR3 nucleotides are TGTGCCAGCAGTACCCCCAAGGGGATGAACACTGAAGCTTTCTTT.

This clone is a singleton in its sample. The chain combines TRBV28 with TRBJ2-3; no reliable D call. Trimming removed 5 bases from V and 6 bases from J, with 9 bases in between. The CDR3 extends over 12 amino acids. CDR1 is MDHEN and CDR2 is SYDVKM in the germline V gene. The CDR3 is CASSPPVDTQYF. Written as DNA, the CDR3 is TGTGCCAGCAGTCCACCGGTGGATACGCAGTATTTT.

The chain uses TRBV27 and TRBJ1-2, with D uncertain. Germline V CDR1 and CDR2: MNHEY, SMNVEV (reference sequence). V was shortened by 2 bases and J by 7 bases, with 11 bases between the two germline ends. CDR3 length: 13 amino acids. CDR3 protein: CASSLASGRGYTF. The CDR3 DNA reads TGTGCCAGCAGTTTAGCGTCAGGCCGTGGCTACACCTTC.

In nucleotides, the CDR3 is TGTGCCAGCAGTCCACAATCGACAGGGGCCACTGAAGCTTTCTTT. Amino acids: CASSPQSTGATEAFF. The V and J genes are TRBV28 and TRBJ1-1; 8 nucleotides match TRBD1. CDR3 length: 15 residues. Germline V gives CDR1 MDHEN, CDR2 SYDVKM. Trimming removed 5 bases from V and 4 bases from J; junction bases left unmatched: 9.

This chain joins TRBV19 and TRBJ2-7, with D possibly being TRBD2 (8 bases). V lost 5 bases to trimming and J lost 3 bases, with 14 bases between them. Germline loops: CDR1 LNHDA, CDR2 SQIVND (reference sequence). This CDR3 is built from 14 residues. The CDR3 DNA follows: TGTGCCAGTAGTCGGGAGGGGGCAAACTACGAGCAGTACTTC. Protein: CASSREGANYEQYF.

The V call is TRBV9, the J call TRBJ2-7; 8 bases agree with TRBD2. V gave up 3 bases and J gave up 6 bases; unmatched junction bases: 5. Per germline, CDR1 SGDLS and CDR2 YYNGEE. CDR3 length: 13 residues. This chain's CDR3 is CASSAGGPGEQYF. DNA for the CDR3: TGTGCCAGCAGCGCGGGAGGGCCGGGCGAGCAGTACTTC.

This chain links TRBV15 with TRBJ2-1, with 10 bases lining up with TRBD2. V dropped 4 bases and J dropped 6; count of bases not matched to a gene: 21. Germline values: CDR1 LNHNV, CDR2 YYDKDF (reference sequence). CDR3 length equals 20 residues. The CDR3 DNA follows: TGTGCCACCAGCAAAGTAGGGATAGCGGGAGGCCCACCCTCGAGCAATGAGCAGTTCTTC. It translates to CATSKVGIAGGPPSSNEQFF.

The chain links TRBV7-9 to TRBJ2-1; 9 bases agree with TRBD2. The CDR3 length is 15 residues. Germline assignment: CDR1 SEHNR and CDR2 FQNEAQ (reference sequence). After removal of 4 bases from V and 5 bases from J, the junction contained 6 bases not matched to a gene. The CDR3 DNA sequence: TGTGCCAGCAGCTCACCTAGCGGGGCAAACAATGAGCAGTTCTTC. Translating it yields CASSSPSGANNEQFF. Full variable domain (missing parts from reference TRBV7-9 and TRBJ2-1): DTGVSQNPRHKITKRGQNVTFRCDPISEHNRLYWYRQTLGQGPEFLTYFQNEAQLEKSRLLSDRFSAERPKGSFSTLEIQRTEQGDSAMYLCASSSPSGANNEQFFGPGTRLTVL.

The chain links TRBV7-8 to TRBJ2-1, with 11 nucleotides matching TRBD2. With V trimmed by 4 bases and J by 6 bases, 5 bases remained unmatched. The CDR3 sequence is 15 residues long. Germline V lookup: CDR1 SGHVS, CDR2 FQNEAQ. Written as DNA, the CDR3 is TGTGCCAGCAGCTCTACTAGCGGGAGTGGCAATGAGCAGTTCTTC. It specifies CASSSTSGSGNEQFF.

V gene TRBV5-8 combines with J gene TRBJ2-2; possibly TRBD1 for D (5 bases). The CDR3 runs to 15 residues. The V end was cut by 4 bases, the J end by 0 bases, with 10 bases between. CDR1 and CDR2 (germline): SGHTS, YDEGEE. CDR3 coding DNA: TGTGCCAGCAGCCCTCGGACACCGAACACCGGGGAGCTGTTTTTT. Translation: CASSPRTPNTGELFF.

The rearrangement joins TRBV9 to TRBJ2-3; D may be TRBD1 (7 bases). This CDR3 spans 16 amino acids. Trimming took 2 bases from V and 1 from J, leaving 14 bases between them. Per the germline V gene, CDR1 is SGDLS and CDR2 is YYNGEE. The CDR3, as DNA: TGTGCCAGCAGCGTTCCAGCCAGGGGGGGCACAGATACGCAGTATTTT. Amino acids: CASSVPARGGTDTQYF.

The chain combines TRBV19 with TRBJ2-7, with 9 bases matching TRBD1. The length of the CDR3 is 17 residues. The germline gives CDR1 LNHDA, CDR2 SQIVND (reference sequence). With V trimmed by 3 bases and J by 1 base, 10 bases remained unmatched. The CDR3 nucleotides are TGTGCCAGTAGTATGCCGCCGGGGACAGGGAGGTCCTACGAGCAGTACTTC. Amino acid sequence: CASSMPPGTGRSYEQYF. The full variable domain, completed using reference TRBV19 and TRBJ2-7, is DGGITQSPKYLFRKEGQNVTLSCEQNLNHDAMYWYRQDPGQGLRLIYYSQIVNDFQKGDIAEGYSVSREKKESFPLTVTSAQKNPTAFYLCASSMPPGTGRSYEQYFGPGTRLTVT.

The genes are TRBV3-1 (or the pseudogene TRBV3-2) and TRBJ1-2, with TRBD1 as a possible D gene (5 bases). The V gene's germline CDR1 is LGHDT and CDR2 YNNKEL (reference sequence). V gave up 3 bases and J gave up 4 bases, with 15 bases separating them. The CDR3 loop spans 15 amino acids. The CDR3 spells CASSHADSRTYGYTF. CDR3 nucleotides: TGTGCCAGCAGCCACGCTGACAGCCGCACCTATGGCTACACCTTC.

This clone turned up a few times. The CDR3 nucleotides are TGTGCCAGCAGTACAATATCCGGGACAGGGACCGATCAGCCCCAGCATTTT. Protein: CASSTISGTGTDQPQHF. The chain combines TRBV28 with TRBJ1-5, with TRBD1 matching over 9 bases. The CDR3 spans 17 residues. The junction had 13 bases not matched to a gene; V was cut back by 5 bases and J by 5 bases. The germline V gene has CDR1 MDHEN and CDR2 SYDVKM.

In this sample, this clone turned up once. The chain uses TRBV9 and TRBJ2-7; the match to TRBD2 covers 8 bases. Germline lookup yields CDR1 SGDLS and CDR2 YYNGEE. Trimming cost V 3 bases and J 2 bases; bases outside gene matches: 7. The CDR3 runs 15 residues. The CDR3 region is CASSASGLGAYEQYF. The CDR3 DNA reads as TGTGCCAGCAGCGCCTCGGGACTAGGAGCCTACGAGCAGTACTTC. The complete variable domain, with remaining parts taken from reference TRBV9 and TRBJ2-7, reads DSGVTQTPKHLITATGQRVTLRCSPRSGDLSVYWYQQSLDQGLQFLIQYYNGEERAKGNILERFSAQQFPDLHSELNLSSLELGDSALYFCASSASGLGAYEQYFGPGTRLTVT.